The 26 T cell receptor beta chains given below trace back to one sample, sequenced in a study of T cell repertoires in cytomegalovirus infection. One entry per CDR3 protein, called by TCRdb with MiXCR from the reads. The table shows hundreds of thousands of distinct CDR3 sequences, with 35% to 40% occurring only once. Sequenced: PBMCs. Receptors originate from a human donor in good health (CMV status not recorded). Some clones in this sample may be carry-over from other donors' samples.

This clonotype showed up just a few times. The V call is TRBV7-2, the J call TRBJ2-7; 10 bases line up with TRBD1. The germline CDR1 and CDR2 sequences are SGHTA and FQGNSA. V shed 6 bases, J shed 2 bases, and the junction held 7 bases outside the gene matches. The CDR3 is 15 amino acids. Here the CDR3 reads CASRLGQGGAYEQYF. CDR3 bases: TGTGCCAGCAGACTCGGACAGGGGGGGGCCTACGAGCAGTACTTC.

There are a few counts of this clonotype. V usage is TRBV7-9 and J usage is TRBJ2-3; a weak D match, TRBD1 (5 bases). The germline CDR1 and CDR2 sequences are SEHNR and FQNEAQ (reference sequence). CDR3 size: 18 residues. The ends were cut back, 2 bases at V and 1 base at J, with 19 bases in the middle. CDR3 loop: CASSLRSRAVRGTDTQYF. The CDR3 coding sequence is TGTGCCAGCAGCTTAAGGTCCAGGGCGGTCCGGGGCACAGATACGCAGTATTTT.

Ten or more counts support this clonotype. The gene calls are TRBV7-8 and TRBJ2-2; D is perhaps TRBD1 or TRBD2 (6 bases each). CDR1 SGHVS and CDR2 FQNEAQ come from the germline V gene. Trimming left V 2 bases short and J 4 bases short, with 14 bases between. The CDR3 length is 16 residues. In nucleotides, the CDR3 is TGTGCCAGCAGCTTAAGGGTCAGGGGAGGCACCGGGGAGCTGTTTTTT. Translated, it gives CASSLRVRGGTGELFF.

In regard to this clonotype: Germline is not matched at one junction end, which may reflect a read error. The V gene is TRBV5-4, the J gene TRBJ2-2, with TRBD1 as a possible D gene (5 bases). The CDR3 is 15 residues long. Germline CDR1 SGHNT, CDR2 YYREEE (reference sequence). The CDR3 is CASSAGHWNTAELFF. CDR3 nucleotide sequence: TGTGCCAGCAGCGCCGGACATTGGAACACCGCGGAGCTGTTTTTT. The entire variable domain, with the rest obtained from reference TRBV5-4 and TRBJ2-2, is as follows: ETGVTQSPTHLIKTRGQQVTLRCSSQSGHNTVSWYQQALGQGPQFIFQYYREEENGRGNFPPRFSGLQFPNYSSELNVNALELDDSALYLCASSAGHWNTAELFFGEGSRLTVL.

The chain joins TRBV4-1 to TRBJ2-3, with D maybe TRBD2 (6 bases). The germline gives CDR1 MGHRA, CDR2 YSYEKL. This CDR3 is 13 amino acids long. The V end lost 7 bases, the J end lost 1 base, and 9 bases lay between the germline ends. The CDR3 region is CASKSGGTDTQYF. As DNA, the CDR3 is TGCGCCAGCAAATCGGGAGGCACAGATACGCAGTATTTT.

The genes are TRBV5-1 and TRBJ2-1, with 16 bases lining up with TRBD2. V shed 4 bases and J 10 bases; nucleotides not matched to a gene: 5. The CDR3 has 15 amino acids. Looked up from germline, CDR1 is SGHRS and CDR2 is YFSETQ. The DNA of the CDR3 is TGCGCCAGCAGCGCGGGGACTAGCGGGGGGGTGGAGCAGTTCTTC. Translation: CASSAGTSGGVEQFF.

There are many counts of this clonotype. This may arise from a read error, as a much more abundant clone is one base away. The V and J genes are TRBV7-8 and TRBJ2-7; D not resolved. The CDR3 has 11 amino acids. Germline lookup yields CDR1 SGHVS and CDR2 FQNEAQ. The germline V and J ends were trimmed by 5 bases and 2 bases, with 4 bases remaining between them. The CDR3 DNA reads TGTGCCAGCAGCACCGCCTACGAGCAGTACTTC. The encoded protein is CASSTAYEQYF.

With respect to this clonotype: With a much larger clone just one base away, this may be a read error. Likely a read error: the CDR3 ends without its conserved phenylalanine or tryptophan. The CDR3 sequence is CASSNGQGYEQYC. The CDR3 DNA follows: TGTGCCAGCAGTAACGGACAGGGCTACGAGCAGTACTGC. The chain is built from TRBV7-2 and TRBJ2-7; 8 bases agree with TRBD1. In germline, CDR1 is SGHTA, CDR2 FQGNSA. Germline trimming cut 6 bases from V and 3 bases from J; bases unmatched to any gene: 4. This CDR3 region has 13 residues.

The table lists this clonotype with a few counts. The rearrangement uses TRBV6-1 and TRBJ2-7; 7 bases match TRBD1. The ends lost 7 bases at V and 7 bases at J; junction bases unmatched: 13. Germline V gives CDR1 MNHNS, CDR2 SASEGT. The CDR3 length is 14 residues. The CDR3 reads CASKRQGHTWEQYF. The CDR3 region has the DNA TGTGCCAGCAAAAGACAGGGTCACACGTGGGAGCAGTACTTC.

The V and J genes are TRBV24-1 and TRBJ2-7; TRBD1 matches 8 bases. Germline V gene sequence: CDR1 KGHDR, CDR2 SFDVKD. Losses at the gene ends were 3 bases for V and 4 bases for J; bases not matched to a gene: 10. This CDR3 contains 16 residues. CDR3 DNA sequence: TGTGCCACCAGTGATGGGGGGACAGGCAGTCCGTACGAGCAGTACTTC. This codes for CATSDGGTGSPYEQYF.

This clonotype appeared many times. The CDR3 loop is CASSLVGIGGYTDTQYF. CDR3 nucleotide sequence: TGTGCCAGCAGCTTAGTCGGAATAGGGGGGTACACAGATACGCAGTATTTT. This rearrangement joins TRBV7-2 to TRBJ2-3; D may correspond to TRBD1 or TRBD2 (6 bases each). This CDR3 contains 17 residues. V shed 1 base and J shed 2 bases, with 16 bases lying between them. The germline gives CDR1 SGHTA, CDR2 FQGNSA.

Notes on this clonotype: At one end, the junction sequence differs from germline, possibly due to a read error. V usage is TRBV18 and J usage is TRBJ1-4; possibly TRBD1 for D (6 bases). The CDR3 consists of 16 residues. The germline V gene has CDR1 KGHSH and CDR2 LQKENI. CDR3 loop: CASSPFTGNTNEKLLF. CDR3 bases: TGTGCCAGCTCACCTTTTACAGGGAACACTAATGAAAAACTGTTGTTT.

This clonotype was recorded a few times. The gene calls are TRBV19 and TRBJ1-5, with D unclear. V was cut by 5 bases and J by 6 bases, with 11 bases left in between. The CDR3 covers 13 residues. Germline CDR1 and CDR2: LNHDA and SQIVND (reference sequence). CDR3 bases: TGTGCCAGTAGTTGGTCCGGCATTCAGCCCCAGCATTTT. Amino acid sequence: CASSWSGIQPQHF.

Written as DNA, the CDR3 is TGCAGCGTACTCACCACCTCAAACACCGGGGAGCTGTTTTTT. As protein: CSVLTTSNTGELFF. This chain uses TRBV29-1 with TRBJ2-2; the D is unclear. This CDR3 contains 14 residues. CDR1 and CDR2 (germline): SQVTM, ANQGSEA. Between the trimmed V and J ends, which lost 6 bases and 2 bases, there was a span of 13 bases.

The chain couples TRBV2 to TRBJ1-5; 8 bases are a match to TRBD1. J gave up 9 bases and V 5 bases, and 15 bases lay outside the gene matches. CDR1 is SNHLY, CDR2 FYNNEI, per germline. The CDR3 is 16 amino acids. The CDR3 DNA reads as TGTGCCAGCAGTATCACTGGACAGGGAAAGTTCCCGCCCCAGCATTTT. It translates to CASSITGQGKFPPQHF.

There are a few counts of this clonotype. The rearrangement links TRBV27 to TRBJ2-2, with a possible D match to TRBD1 (5 bases). From germline, CDR1 is MNHEY and CDR2 SMNVEV (reference sequence). The CDR3 length is 14 residues. Trimming cost V 1 base and J 7 bases, with 10 bases left between them. Written as DNA, the CDR3 is TGTGCCAGCAGTTTATTTCAGGGCATCGGGGAGCTGTTTTTT. Its translation is CASSLFQGIGELFF.

This clonotype was observed a handful of times. For the CDR3, the DNA is TGTGCCAGCAGTTCCATCGGGACTTTACCTCATCAGCCCCAGCATTTT. Translation: CASSSIGTLPHQPQHF. The chain has TRBV27 and TRBJ1-5; D is possibly TRBD1 (5 bases). The CDR3 spans 16 residues. Germline assignment: CDR1 MNHEY and CDR2 SMNVEV (reference sequence). Trimming shortened V by 4 bases and J by 5 bases, and 18 bases separated the two germline ends.

Regarding this clonotype: A read error may produce the germline difference seen at one junction end. J is TRBJ2-5 and V is TRBV7-2, with 10 bases fitting TRBD1. The CDR3 totals 14 residues. Germline V gene lookup returns CDR1 SGHTA and CDR2 FQGNSA. The CDR3: CASSSGQGGGTKYF. The CDR3 DNA is TGTGCAAGCAGCTCCGGACAGGGGGGTGGGACCAAGTACTTC.

The chain combines TRBV28 with TRBJ1-1, with a tentative D call TRBD1 (6 bases). Trimming shortened V by 7 bases and J by 0 bases, and 18 bases separated the two germline ends. Germline CDR1 MDHEN, CDR2 SYDVKM. The CDR3 has 16 amino acids. Here the CDR3 DNA reads TGTGCCAGCACTCCATGGGGGGCCGCTCTGAACACTGAAGCTTTCTTT. Protein sequence: CASTPWGAALNTEAFF.

This clonotype was seen repeatedly, ten times or more. The chain links TRBV7-2 to TRBJ1-6, with D uncertain. From germline, CDR1 is SGHTA and CDR2 FQGNSA. This CDR3 is 14 amino acids long. Trimming left V 5 bases short and J 7 bases short, with 12 bases between. CDR3 DNA: TGTGCCAGCAGCCCCCGGGTTCCCAATTCACCCCTCCACTTT. It encodes CASSPRVPNSPLHF. The whole variable domain, remainder taken from reference TRBV7-2 and TRBJ1-6, is GAGVSQSPSNKVTEKGKDVELRCDPISGHTALYWYRQSLGQGLEFLIYFQGNSAPDKSGLPSDRFSAERTGGSVSTLTIQRTQQEDSAVYLCASSPRVPNSPLHFGNGTRLTVT.

The chain links TRBV7-6 to TRBJ1-3; D is unresolved. V lost 2 bases to trimming and J lost 0 bases, with 8 bases between them. The CDR3 has 15 amino acids. Germline assignment: CDR1 SGHVS and CDR2 FNYEAQ. The CDR3 here is CASSLIVDSGNTIYF. The CDR3 bases are TGTGCCAGCAGCTTAATTGTAGACTCTGGAAACACCATATATTTT.

This clonotype was seen only once. The CDR3 protein is CASSSISYHYRGLLATDTQYF. The CDR3 region has the DNA TGTGCCAGCAGCTCCATATCTTACCATTATCGGGGCCTTCTAGCGACAGATACGCAGTATTTT. V and J are TRBV7-8 and TRBJ2-3, with D maybe TRBD2 (6 bases). Trimming cost V 4 bases and J 3 bases, with 32 bases left between them. This CDR3 is 21 amino acids long. Germline-derived CDR1 and CDR2 are SGHVS and FQNEAQ.

The chain couples TRBV7-9 to TRBJ2-7; 7 bases are a match to TRBD1. Germline trimming cut 1 base from V and 7 bases from J; bases unmatched to any gene: 7. The CDR3 length is 14 residues. CDR1 is SEHNR, CDR2 FQNEAQ, per germline (reference sequence). In DNA form, the CDR3 reads TGTGCCAGCAGCTTAGACAGGGGAGTAGCAGAGCAGTACTTC. Amino acids: CASSLDRGVAEQYF.

The sample holds a few counts of this clonotype. The rearrangement links TRBV13 to TRBJ1-4; 9 bases fit TRBD1. The CDR3 loop spans 15 amino acids. The germline gives CDR1 PRHDT, CDR2 FYEKMQ (reference sequence). With V trimmed by 4 bases and J by 7 bases, 7 bases remained unmatched. The CDR3 sequence: CASSYSGTGIEKLFF. CDR3 DNA sequence: TGTGCCAGCAGCTACTCCGGGACAGGGATTGAAAAACTGTTTTTT. The whole variable domain, filled in from reference TRBV13 and TRBJ1-4, reads AAGVIQSPRHLIKEKRETATLKCYPIPRHDTVYWYQQGPGQDPQFLISFYEKMQSDKGSIPDRFSAQQFSDYHSELNMSSLELGDSALYFCASSYSGTGIEKLFFGSGTQLSVL.

This clonotype was seen just once. This chain connects TRBV4-3 to TRBJ1-3; 8 bases map to TRBD1. With 4 bases clipped from V and 5 bases from J, the junction kept 7 bases outside the gene matches. CDR3 length equals 15 residues. CDR1 LGHNA and CDR2 YSLEER come from the germline V gene. CDR3: CASSPQTGARNTIYF. Written as DNA, the CDR3 is TGCGCCAGCAGCCCCCAGACAGGGGCTAGAAACACCATATATTTT.

This clonotype occurred once. The DNA for the CDR3 is TGCAGCGTCCAACGTAGGAGTTTAGGCGTCGAAGAGACCCAGTACTTC. Amino acid sequence: CSVQRRSLGVEETQYF. The chain employs TRBV29-1 and TRBJ2-5; D remains unclear. Germline lookup yields CDR1 SQVTM and CDR2 ANQGSEA. This CDR3 is 16 amino acids long. V lost 6 bases, J lost 3 bases, and 23 bases lay in between.